A single count supports the clone carrying this T cell receptor (beta chain). A read error may produce the germline difference seen at one junction end. The protocol was immunoSEQ multiplex PCR, while the TCRdb copy is restricted to in-frame clones and leaves out a portion. The sample includes about 100,000 clones, 91% seen only once; the top ten take about 3.4%. This sample stems from a study of T cell changes during pregnancy in multiple sclerosis. The receptor was derived from a female donor with multiple sclerosis, enrolled in a pregnancy study. Sample: peripheral blood, taken in the second trimester of pregnancy.

The CDR3 is CASSPGLGSNEPQHF. CDR3 nucleotides: TGTGCCAGCAGCCCCGGGTTGGGGAGCAATGAGCCCCAGCATTTT. The chain combines TRBV5-6 with TRBJ1-5; no reliable D call. CDR1 is SGHDT and CDR2 is YYEEEE in the germline V gene. The CDR3 runs 15 residues.